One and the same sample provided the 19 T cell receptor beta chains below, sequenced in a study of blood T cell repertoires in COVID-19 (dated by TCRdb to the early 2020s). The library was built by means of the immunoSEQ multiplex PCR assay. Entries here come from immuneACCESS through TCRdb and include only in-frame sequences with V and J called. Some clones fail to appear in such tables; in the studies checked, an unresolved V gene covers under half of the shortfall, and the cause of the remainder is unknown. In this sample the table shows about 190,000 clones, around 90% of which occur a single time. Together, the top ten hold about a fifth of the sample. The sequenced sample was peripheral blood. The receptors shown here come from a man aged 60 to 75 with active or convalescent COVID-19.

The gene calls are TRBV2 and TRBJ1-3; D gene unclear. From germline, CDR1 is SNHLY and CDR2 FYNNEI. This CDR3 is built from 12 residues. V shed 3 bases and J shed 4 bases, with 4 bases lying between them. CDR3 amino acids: CASSDPGNTIYF. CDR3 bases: TGTGCCAGCAGTGACCCAGGAAACACCATATATTTT.

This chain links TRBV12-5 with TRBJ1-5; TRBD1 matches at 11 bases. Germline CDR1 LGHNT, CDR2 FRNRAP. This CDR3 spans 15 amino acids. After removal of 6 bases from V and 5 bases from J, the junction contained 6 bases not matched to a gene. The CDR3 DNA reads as TGTGCTAGTGGACGGGACAGGGGGATCGATCAGCCCCAGCATTTT. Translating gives CASGRDRGIDQPQHF.

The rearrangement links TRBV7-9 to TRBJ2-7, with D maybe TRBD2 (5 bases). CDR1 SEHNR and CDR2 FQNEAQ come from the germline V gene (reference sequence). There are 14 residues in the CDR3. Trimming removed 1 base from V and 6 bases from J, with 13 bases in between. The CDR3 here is CASSLGGVAGEQYF. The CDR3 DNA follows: TGTGCCAGCAGCTTAGGGGGTGTTGCGGGCGAGCAGTACTTC.

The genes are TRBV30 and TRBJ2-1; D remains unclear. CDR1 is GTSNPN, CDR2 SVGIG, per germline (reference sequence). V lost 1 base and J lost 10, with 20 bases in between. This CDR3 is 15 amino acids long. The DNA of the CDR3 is TGTGCCTGGAGTGCGGCAGGCCAGCTCGTTCCCGAGCAGTTCTTC. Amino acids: CAWSAAGQLVPEQFF.

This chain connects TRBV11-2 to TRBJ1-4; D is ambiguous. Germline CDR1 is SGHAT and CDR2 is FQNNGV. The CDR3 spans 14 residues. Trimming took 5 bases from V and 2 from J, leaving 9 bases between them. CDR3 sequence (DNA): TGTGCCAGCAGCACCGGACTGACTAATGAAAAACTGTTTTTT. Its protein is CASSTGLTNEKLFF.

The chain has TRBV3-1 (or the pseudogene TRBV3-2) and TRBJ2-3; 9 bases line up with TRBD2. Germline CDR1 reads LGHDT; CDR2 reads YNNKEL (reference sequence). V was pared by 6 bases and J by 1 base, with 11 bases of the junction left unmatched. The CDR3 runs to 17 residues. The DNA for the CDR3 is TGTGCCAGCAGTCAGGGAGTGCGGGGGGGAGGCACAGATACGCAGTATTTT. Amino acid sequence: CASSQGVRGGGTDTQYF.

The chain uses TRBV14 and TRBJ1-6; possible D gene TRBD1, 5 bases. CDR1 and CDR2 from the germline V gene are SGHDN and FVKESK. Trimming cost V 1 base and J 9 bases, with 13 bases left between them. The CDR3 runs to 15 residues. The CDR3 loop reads CASSQVTGGASPLHF. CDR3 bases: TGTGCCAGCAGCCAAGTAACCGGGGGAGCTTCACCCCTCCACTTT.

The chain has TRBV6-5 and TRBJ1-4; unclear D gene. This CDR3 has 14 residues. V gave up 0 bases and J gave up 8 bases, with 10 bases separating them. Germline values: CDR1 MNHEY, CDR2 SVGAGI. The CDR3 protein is CASSYSARREKLFF. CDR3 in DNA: TGTGCCAGCAGTTACTCCGCTCGGCGGGAAAAACTGTTTTTT.

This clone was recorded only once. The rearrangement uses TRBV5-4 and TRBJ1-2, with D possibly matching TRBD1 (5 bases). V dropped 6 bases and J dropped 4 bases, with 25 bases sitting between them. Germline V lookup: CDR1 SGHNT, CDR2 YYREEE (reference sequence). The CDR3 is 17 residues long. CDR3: CASTGGYGRGAGYGYTF. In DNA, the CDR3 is TGTGCCAGCACGGGGGGATATGGGAGGGGCGCTGGCTATGGCTACACCTTC.

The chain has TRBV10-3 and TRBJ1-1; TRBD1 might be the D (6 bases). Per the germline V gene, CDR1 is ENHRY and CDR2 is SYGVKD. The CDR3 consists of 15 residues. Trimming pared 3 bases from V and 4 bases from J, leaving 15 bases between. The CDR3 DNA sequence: TGTGCCATCAGTGATGGGGGCTTAGGAGGCACTGAAGCTTTCTTT. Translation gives CAISDGGLGGTEAFF.

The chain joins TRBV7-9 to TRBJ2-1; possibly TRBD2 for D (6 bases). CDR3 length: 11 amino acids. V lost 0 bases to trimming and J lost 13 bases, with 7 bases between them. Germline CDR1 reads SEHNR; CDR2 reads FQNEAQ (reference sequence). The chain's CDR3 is CASSLARDQFF. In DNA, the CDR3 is TGTGCCAGCAGCTTAGCGCGGGATCAGTTCTTC.

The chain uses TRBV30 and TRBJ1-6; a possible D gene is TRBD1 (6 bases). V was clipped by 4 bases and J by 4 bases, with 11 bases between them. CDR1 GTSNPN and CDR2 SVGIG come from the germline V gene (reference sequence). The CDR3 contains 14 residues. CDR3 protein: CAWTPGTYNSPLHF. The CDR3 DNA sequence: TGTGCCTGGACGCCAGGGACATATAATTCACCCCTCCACTTT.

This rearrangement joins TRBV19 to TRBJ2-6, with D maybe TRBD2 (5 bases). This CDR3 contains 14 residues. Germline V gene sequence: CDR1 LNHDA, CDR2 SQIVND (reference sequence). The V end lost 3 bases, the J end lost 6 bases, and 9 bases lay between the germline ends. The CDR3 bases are TGTGCCAGTAGTATTCGGACTGAGGCCAACGTCCTGACTTTC. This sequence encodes CASSIRTEANVLTF.

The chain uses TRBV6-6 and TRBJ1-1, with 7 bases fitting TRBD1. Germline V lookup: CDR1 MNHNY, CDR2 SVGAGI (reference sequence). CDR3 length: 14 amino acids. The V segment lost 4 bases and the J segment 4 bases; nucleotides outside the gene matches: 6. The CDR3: CASSSTTGATEAFF. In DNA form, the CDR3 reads TGTGCCAGCAGTTCTACTACAGGGGCCACTGAAGCTTTCTTT.

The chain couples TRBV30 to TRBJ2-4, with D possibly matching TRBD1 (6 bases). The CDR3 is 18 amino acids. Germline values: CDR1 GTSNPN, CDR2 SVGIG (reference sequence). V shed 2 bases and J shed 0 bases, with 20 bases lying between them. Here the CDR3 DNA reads TGTGCCTGGAGTACGAATGGCAGGGGCGAACTAGCCAAAAACATTCAGTACTTC. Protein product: CAWSTNGRGELAKNIQYF.

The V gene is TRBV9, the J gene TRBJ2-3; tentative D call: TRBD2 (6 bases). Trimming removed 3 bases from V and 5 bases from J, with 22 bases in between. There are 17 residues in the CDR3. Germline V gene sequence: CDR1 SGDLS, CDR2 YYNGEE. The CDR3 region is CASSGAGTSPHRDTQYF. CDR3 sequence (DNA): TGTGCCAGCAGCGGCGCGGGGACTTCCCCTCACCGAGATACGCAGTATTTT.

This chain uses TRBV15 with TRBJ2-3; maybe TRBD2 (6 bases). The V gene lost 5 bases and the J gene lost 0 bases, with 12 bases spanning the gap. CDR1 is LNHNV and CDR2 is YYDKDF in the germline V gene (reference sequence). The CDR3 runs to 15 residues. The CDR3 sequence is CATSRDSTSTDTQYF. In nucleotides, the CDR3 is TGTGCCACCAGCCGGGACTCGACTAGCACAGATACGCAGTATTTT. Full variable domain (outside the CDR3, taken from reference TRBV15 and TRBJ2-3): DAMVIQNPRYQVTQFGKPVTLSCSQTLNHNVMYWYQQKSSQAPKLLFHYYDKDFNNEADTPDNFQSRRPNTSFCFLDIRSPGLGDTAMYLCATSRDSTSTDTQYFGPGTRLTVL.

The DNA of the CDR3 is TGTGCTAGTGCATCCCAGGGGGGCGGCTACACCTTC. Protein sequence: CASASQGGGYTF. The chain joins TRBV12-5 to TRBJ1-2, with 7 bases that match TRBD1. Germline assignment: CDR1 LGHNT and CDR2 FRNRAP. The length of the CDR3 is 12 residues. V was pared by 7 bases and J by 8 bases, with 7 bases of the junction left unmatched.

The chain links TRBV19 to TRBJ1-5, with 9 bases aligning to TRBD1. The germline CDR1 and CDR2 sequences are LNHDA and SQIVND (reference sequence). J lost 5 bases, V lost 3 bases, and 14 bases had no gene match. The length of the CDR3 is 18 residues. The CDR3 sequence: CASSIGTGGLGVDQPQHF. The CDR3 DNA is TGTGCCAGTAGTATTGGCACAGGGGGCTTGGGGGTAGATCAGCCCCAGCATTTT.